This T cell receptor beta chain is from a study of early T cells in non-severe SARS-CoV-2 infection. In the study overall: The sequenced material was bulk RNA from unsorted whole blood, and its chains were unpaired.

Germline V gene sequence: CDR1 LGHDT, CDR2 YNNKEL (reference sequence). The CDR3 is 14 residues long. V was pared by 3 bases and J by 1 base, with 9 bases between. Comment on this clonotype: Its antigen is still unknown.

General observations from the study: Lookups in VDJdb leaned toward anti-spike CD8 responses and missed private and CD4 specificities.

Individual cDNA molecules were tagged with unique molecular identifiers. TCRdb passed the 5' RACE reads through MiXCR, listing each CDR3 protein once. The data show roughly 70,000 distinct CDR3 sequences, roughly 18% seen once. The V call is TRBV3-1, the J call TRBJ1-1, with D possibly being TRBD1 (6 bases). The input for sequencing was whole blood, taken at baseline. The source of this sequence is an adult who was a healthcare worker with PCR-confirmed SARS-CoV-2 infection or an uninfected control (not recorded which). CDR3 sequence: CASSQTDRNTEAFF. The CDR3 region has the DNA TGTGCCAGCAGCCAGACGGACAGGAACACTGAAGCTTTCTTT.